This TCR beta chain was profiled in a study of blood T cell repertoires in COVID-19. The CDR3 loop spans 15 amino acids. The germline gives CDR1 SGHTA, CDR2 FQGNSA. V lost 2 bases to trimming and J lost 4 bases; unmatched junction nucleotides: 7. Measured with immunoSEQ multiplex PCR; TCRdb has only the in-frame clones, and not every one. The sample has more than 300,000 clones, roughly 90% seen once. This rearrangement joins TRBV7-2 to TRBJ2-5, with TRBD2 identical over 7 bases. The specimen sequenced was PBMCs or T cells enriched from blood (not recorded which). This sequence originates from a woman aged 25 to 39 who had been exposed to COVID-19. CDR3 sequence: CASSLYVGGGETQYF. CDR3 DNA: TGTGCCAGCAGCTTATATGTCGGCGGGGGAGAGACCCAGTACTTC.